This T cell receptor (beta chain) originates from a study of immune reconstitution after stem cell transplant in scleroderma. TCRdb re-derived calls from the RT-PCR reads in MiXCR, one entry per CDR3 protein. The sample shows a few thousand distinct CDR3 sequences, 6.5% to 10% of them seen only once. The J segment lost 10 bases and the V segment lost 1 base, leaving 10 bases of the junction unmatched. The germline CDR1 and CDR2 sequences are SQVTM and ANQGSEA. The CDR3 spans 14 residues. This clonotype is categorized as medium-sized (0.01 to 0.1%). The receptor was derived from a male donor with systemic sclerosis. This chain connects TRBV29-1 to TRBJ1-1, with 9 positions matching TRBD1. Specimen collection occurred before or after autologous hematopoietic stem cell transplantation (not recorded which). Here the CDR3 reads CSVEGDRERTRAFF. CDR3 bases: TGCAGCGTTGAAGGGGACAGGGAGAGAACGAGAGCTTTCTTT.